One and the same sample provided the 15 T cell receptor beta chains below, sequenced in a study of blood T cell repertoires in COVID-19. Data came from immunoSEQ multiplex PCR; TCRdb stores just in-frame clones and leaves some out. The sample gives 230,000 or so clones, approximately 84% of which show up once; more than 3% is in the top ten. Sequencing was done on a sample of PBMCs or T cells enriched from blood (not recorded which). These receptors were collected from a man aged 45-60 years who had recovered from COVID-19.

In its sample, this clone was seen a few times. The chain combines TRBV11-1 with TRBJ2-7, with 9 bases aligning to TRBD1. This CDR3 has 14 residues. V was clipped by 5 bases and J by 6 bases; unmatched bases: 8. Germline V gives CDR1 SGHAT, CDR2 FQDESV (reference sequence). The CDR3 bases are TGTGCCAGCAGCCCCGGGACAGGGTGGTCCGAGCAGTACTTC. It is translated as CASSPGTGWSEQYF.

Only one count was recorded for this clone. The rearrangement uses TRBV6-2 or TRBV6-3 and TRBJ1-6, with 9 bases lining up with TRBD1. This CDR3 is built from 14 residues. After removal of 6 bases from V and 14 bases from J, the junction contained 11 bases not matched to a gene. Germline V lookup: CDR1 MNHEY, CDR2 SVGEGT. The CDR3 DNA reads TGTGCCAGCAGCCTCCGACAGGGGGTGTCGGCCCTCCACTTT. Translated: CASSLRQGVSALHF.

The chain recombines TRBV10-3 with TRBJ2-7; tentatively, D is TRBD1 (7 bases). CDR1 ENHRY and CDR2 SYGVKD come from the germline V gene. This CDR3 comprises 14 residues. The germline V and J ends were trimmed by 5 bases and 6 bases, with 17 bases remaining between them. The CDR3 here is CAISQGGQRSEQYF. The CDR3, as DNA: TGTGCCATCAGTCAGGGGGGACAAAGGAGCGAGCAGTACTTC.

V and J are TRBV5-1 and TRBJ2-2, with 10 bases lining up with TRBD2. The V segment lost 1 base and the J segment 1 base; nucleotides outside the gene matches: 4. Germline V CDR1 and CDR2: SGHRS, YFSETQ. The CDR3 loop spans 17 amino acids. The DNA of the CDR3 is TGCGCCAGCAGCTTGAGGCTAGCGGGGGTGAACACCGGGGAGCTGTTTTTT. This sequence encodes CASSLRLAGVNTGELFF.

V usage is TRBV9 and J usage is TRBJ2-5, with TRBD1 matching 9 bases. The V gene's germline CDR1 is SGDLS and CDR2 YYNGEE. There are 15 residues in the CDR3. The ends lost 3 bases at V and 0 bases at J; junction bases unmatched: 3. CDR3 protein: CASSEGTGYQETQYF. DNA for the CDR3: TGTGCCAGCAGCGAGGGGACAGGGTACCAAGAGACCCAGTACTTC.

The CDR3 bases are TGTGCCAGCTCACCAACGACAGCGAACACTGAAGCTTTCTTT. Protein: CASSPTTANTEAFF. The V and J genes are TRBV18 and TRBJ1-1; TRBD1 might be the D (5 bases). CDR3 length: 14 amino acids. Germline-derived CDR1 and CDR2 are KGHSH and LQKENI. Trimming took off 2 bases at V and 1 base at J, with 8 bases between the two ends.

The chain recombines TRBV12-5 with TRBJ2-1, with 8 nucleotides matching TRBD2. The CDR3 loop spans 13 amino acids. Germline CDR1 is LGHNT and CDR2 is FRNRAP. Trimming took 5 bases from V and 9 from J; bases not matched to a gene: 6. Here the CDR3 reads CASGPPRGGEQFF. CDR3 DNA sequence: TGTGCTAGTGGTCCACCTCGGGGGGGTGAGCAGTTCTTC.

This clone was counted between two and nine times. This CDR3 is CASSFKAHSGNTIYF. DNA for the CDR3: TGTGCCAGCAGTTTTAAAGCTCACTCTGGAAACACCATATATTTT. V and J are TRBV27 and TRBJ1-3; D is uncertain. V was pared by 3 bases and J by 0 bases, with 9 bases between. The germline gives CDR1 MNHEY, CDR2 SMNVEV (reference sequence). The length of the CDR3 is 15 residues.

The chain links TRBV5-5 to TRBJ2-1; 9 bases align to TRBD2. The CDR3 runs 16 residues. Trimming removed 0 bases from V and 7 bases from J; junction bases left unmatched: 8. CDR1 and CDR2 from the germline V gene are SGHKS and YYEKEE (reference sequence). The CDR3 bases are TGTGCCAGCAGCTTGGCGGCGGGAGGGCCAGGGAATGAGCAGTTCTTC. Amino acids: CASSLAAGGPGNEQFF.

This sequence joins TRBV7-2 and TRBJ2-7; TRBD2 matches at 11 bases. Germline loops: CDR1 SGHTA, CDR2 FQGNSA. With 5 bases clipped from V and 1 base from J, the junction kept 4 bases outside the gene matches. This CDR3 contains 15 residues. This CDR3 is CASSPRTSGSYEQYF. CDR3 bases: TGTGCCAGCAGCCCCCGGACTAGCGGGTCCTACGAGCAGTACTTC.

The gene calls are TRBV27 and TRBJ1-1; D unclear. CDR1 and CDR2 from the germline V gene are MNHEY and SMNVEV (reference sequence). V was cut by 6 bases and J by 1 base, with 9 bases left in between. CDR3 length: 13 amino acids. The CDR3 bases are TGTGCCAGCAGAATAGCCGAGAACACTGAAGCTTTCTTT. Translated: CASRIAENTEAFF.

Only one count was recorded for this clone. This chain uses TRBV19 with TRBJ2-5, with D tentatively TRBD2 (5 bases). The length of the CDR3 is 14 residues. Germline lookup yields CDR1 LNHDA and CDR2 SQIVND (reference sequence). Trimming took off 6 bases at V and 7 bases at J, with 18 bases between the two ends. The CDR3 spells CASSAGEGLGTQYF. The DNA for the CDR3 is TGTGCCAGTAGCGCCGGAGAGGGCCTCGGGACCCAGTACTTC.

The chain combines TRBV5-1 with TRBJ1-1; possibly TRBD1 for D (6 bases). V lost 4 bases to trimming and J lost 5 bases, with 15 bases between them. The CDR3 contains 14 residues. Germline-derived CDR1 and CDR2 are SGHRS and YFSETQ. This chain's CDR3 is CASSPLDRRTEAFF. CDR3 nucleotide sequence: TGCGCCAGCAGCCCACTCGACAGGAGGACTGAAGCTTTCTTT.

Concerning this clone: A junction end diverges from the germline sequence, so it may reflect a read error. The chain uses TRBV5-4 and TRBJ1-2; D gene ambiguous. The CDR3 runs 12 residues. Per the germline V gene, CDR1 is SGHNT and CDR2 is YYREEE (reference sequence). CDR3 loop: CASSLTRGGCTF. The CDR3 coding sequence is TGTGCCAGCAGCTTGACGCGGGGTGGCTGCACCTTC.

This clone has a handful of counts. The chain joins TRBV2 to TRBJ2-2; TRBD2 agrees at 7 bases. Trimming took 6 bases from V and 4 from J; bases not matched to a gene: 5. Germline V lookup: CDR1 SNHLY, CDR2 FYNNEI. The CDR3 consists of 14 residues. The DNA for the CDR3 is TGTGCCAGCAGGCGAGCGGGGCTCACCGGGGAGCTGTTTTTT. Encoded protein: CASRRAGLTGELFF.